Listed here are 20 T cell receptor beta chains from one sample, sequenced in a study of shared clonotypes between healthy human individuals. Here immunoSEQ multiplex PCR was the method, and the copy in TCRdb shows in-frame clones only, minus some. Of 95,000 to 120,000 clones in the sample, around 73% were seen once. Sequenced material: memory CD8+ T cells sorted from blood. Subset described: CD45RO+ cells pooled with CCR7-negative TemRA cells. These receptors all come from a woman under 40 in good health.

The V and J genes are TRBV18 and TRBJ2-1, with 9 nucleotides matching TRBD2. Germline lookup yields CDR1 KGHSH and CDR2 LQKENI. With V trimmed by 4 bases and J by 3 bases, 13 bases remained unmatched. The CDR3 length is 18 residues. CDR3 region: CASSLDDRSSGSYNEQFF. DNA of the CDR3: TGTGCCAGCTCACTCGACGATAGAAGTAGCGGGAGCTACAATGAGCAGTTCTTC.

The V call is TRBV2, the J call TRBJ1-5; TRBD1 agrees at 9 bases. V was pared by 8 bases and J by 5 bases, with 1 base of the junction left unmatched. Germline V lookup: CDR1 SNHLY, CDR2 FYNNEI. The CDR3 loop spans 12 amino acids. CDR3 sequence reads: CASGQGYQPQHF. CDR3 coding DNA: TGTGCCAGCGGACAGGGGTATCAGCCCCAGCATTTT.

This clone came up a few times. CDR3 bases: TGTGCCAGCAGTTTATCTATAGGGGATCAGCCCCAGCATTTT. It encodes CASSLSIGDQPQHF. The chain couples TRBV28 to TRBJ1-5; D is perhaps TRBD1 (5 bases). Germline V CDR1 and CDR2: MDHEN, SYDVKM. The V and J ends lost 1 base and 5 bases respectively, with 9 bases between them. There are 14 residues in the CDR3.

J is TRBJ2-7 and V is TRBV7-9; 13 bases map to TRBD2. V dropped 5 bases and J dropped 3; count of bases not matched to a gene: 13. The CDR3 is 18 amino acids. Germline V gene lookup returns CDR1 SEHNR and CDR2 FQNEAQ (reference sequence). The CDR3 spells CASSPLRRTSGRSYEQYF. The DNA of the CDR3 is TGTGCCAGCAGCCCTTTACGCCGGACTAGCGGGAGAAGCTACGAGCAGTACTTC.

The chain carries TRBV25-1 and TRBJ2-5; 11 bases are a match to TRBD2. The V and J ends lost 4 bases and 5 bases, in that order; junction bases with no gene match: 9. Germline assignment: CDR1 MGHDK and CDR2 SYGVNS. The CDR3 runs to 16 residues. CDR3 coding DNA: TGTGCCAGCAGTGGGTTTTGGACTAGCGGGCCCGAGACCCAGTACTTC. Translated, it gives CASSGFWTSGPETQYF.

The chain links TRBV5-1 to TRBJ2-5; 7 bases are shared with TRBD1. The J segment lost 2 bases and the V segment lost 3 bases, leaving 7 bases of the junction unmatched. The CDR3 is 15 residues long. Germline V gene data show CDR1 as SGHRS and CDR2 as YFSETQ. DNA for the CDR3: TGCGCCAGCAGCTGGAACCCGGGACAGCAAGAGACCCAGTACTTC. This gives the protein CASSWNPGQQETQYF.

CDR3: CASSEPGQGNQPQHF. CDR3 DNA sequence: TGTGCCAGCAGTGAACCGGGACAGGGAAATCAGCCCCAGCATTTT. The chain carries TRBV25-1 and TRBJ1-5; 9 positions match TRBD1. This CDR3 comprises 15 residues. Germline lookup yields CDR1 MGHDK and CDR2 SYGVNS. V gave up 2 bases and J gave up 4 bases; unmatched junction bases: 3. Based on the CDR3 plus reference TRBV25-1 and TRBJ1-5, the full variable domain is EADIYQTPRYLVIGTGKKITLECSQTMGHDKMYWYQQDPGMELHLIHYSYGVNSTEKGDLSSESTVSRIRTEHFPLTLESARPSHTSQYLCASSEPGQGNQPQHFGDGTRLSIL.

This clone was counted at least ten times. This sequence joins TRBV6-4 and TRBJ2-2, with 11 bases identical to TRBD1. CDR1 MRHNA and CDR2 SNTAGT come from the germline V gene. The CDR3 is 15 amino acids. After removal of 8 bases from V and 3 bases from J, the junction contained 5 bases not matched to a gene. The DNA of the CDR3 is TGTGCCAGCCGGCCGGGACAGGGGGACACCGGGGAGCTGTTTTTT. This encodes CASRPGQGDTGELFF.

V and J are TRBV6-4 and TRBJ2-1; 9 bases fit TRBD1. The CDR3 is 15 amino acids. V lost 5 bases and J lost 8; bases outside the gene matches: 10. CDR1 and CDR2 (germline): MRHNA, SNTAGT. CDR3 protein: CASSRTGESWHEQFF. The CDR3, as DNA: TGTGCCAGCAGTAGGACAGGGGAATCTTGGCATGAGCAGTTCTTC.

The chain is built from TRBV30 and TRBJ2-7; D may be TRBD1 or TRBD2 (5 bases each). CDR1 and CDR2 (germline): GTSNPN, SVGIG (reference sequence). The CDR3 spans 13 residues. Deletions cut 8 bases from V and 0 bases from J, with 14 bases between. The CDR3 DNA reads as TGTGCCGGGACCAACTTAGGCTCCTACGAGCAGTACTTC. Translated: CAGTNLGSYEQYF. Full variable domain (remainder filled in from reference TRBV30 and TRBJ2-7): SQTIHQWPATLVQPVGSPLSLECTVEGTSNPNLYWYRQAAGRGLQLLFYSVGIGQISSEVPQNLSASRPQDRQFILSSKKLLLSDSGFYLCAGTNLGSYEQYFGPGTRLTVT.

This clone showed up just a few times. J is TRBJ2-7 and V is TRBV25-1; no reliable D call. The germline V and J ends were trimmed by 0 bases and 0 bases, with 6 bases remaining between them. Germline CDR1 and CDR2: MGHDK and SYGVNS. The CDR3 extends over 14 amino acids. Written as DNA, the CDR3 is TGTGCCAGCAGTGAATATGGTAGCTCCTACGAGCAGTACTTC. Translating it yields CASSEYGSSYEQYF.

The V and J genes are TRBV12-5 and TRBJ2-3; 9 positions match TRBD2. CDR3 length: 15 amino acids. CDR1 is LGHNT, CDR2 FRNRAP, per germline. V gave up 1 base and J gave up 4 bases; unmatched junction bases: 3. The CDR3 here is CASGLGRLAADTQYF. As DNA, the CDR3 is TGTGCTAGTGGTTTGGGCCGACTAGCGGCAGATACGCAGTATTTT.

The chain couples TRBV2 to TRBJ2-7, with a tentative D call TRBD1 (6 bases). Trimming took off 7 bases at V and 7 bases at J, with 17 bases between the two ends. The length of the CDR3 is 13 residues. The V gene's germline CDR1 is SNHLY and CDR2 FYNNEI. CDR3 residues: CASTTGVPYEQYF. The CDR3 region has the DNA TGTGCCAGCACGACAGGTGTCCCGTATGAGCAGTACTTC.

The rearrangement joins TRBV5-1 to TRBJ2-7, with D perhaps matching TRBD1 (5 bases). Between the trimmed V and J ends, which lost 3 bases and 4 bases, there was a span of 14 bases. Germline V gene sequence: CDR1 SGHRS, CDR2 YFSETQ. The CDR3 runs 14 residues. The chain's CDR3 is CASSSGRTRYEQYF. The CDR3 DNA follows: TGCGCCAGCAGCTCTGGACGGACAAGGTACGAGCAGTACTTC.

The chain combines TRBV5-1 with TRBJ1-3, with D uncertain. There are 13 residues in the CDR3. The germline gives CDR1 SGHRS, CDR2 YFSETQ. The V gene lost 5 bases and the J gene lost 0 bases, with 6 bases spanning the gap. The CDR3 here is CASRGPSGNTIYF. In DNA, the CDR3 is TGCGCCAGCAGGGGCCCCTCTGGAAACACCATATATTTT.

The V call is TRBV27, the J call TRBJ2-7; D may be TRBD1 or TRBD2 (5 bases each). V dropped 5 bases and J dropped 1 base, with 9 bases sitting between them. This CDR3 has 13 residues. CDR1 and CDR2 (germline): MNHEY, SMNVEV (reference sequence). The CDR3 loop is CASSRDGSYEQYF. Here the CDR3 DNA reads TGTGCCAGCAGTCGGGACGGTTCCTACGAGCAGTACTTC.

This clone was seen more than once but under ten times. This chain connects TRBV7-9 to TRBJ2-1, with 10 bases that match TRBD1. V gave up 5 bases and J gave up 8 bases; unmatched junction bases: 12. The germline gives CDR1 SEHNR, CDR2 FQNEAQ (reference sequence). The CDR3 runs to 16 residues. CDR3 in DNA: TGTGCCAGCAGCAGAACGGGACAGGGGAGCGTAGATGAGCAGTTCTTC. Its protein product is CASSRTGQGSVDEQFF.

The rearrangement links TRBV7-2 to TRBJ1-2; D is possibly TRBD1 (6 bases). With 7 bases removed from V and 1 base from J, the gap between germline ends came to 22 bases. This CDR3 is 17 amino acids long. CDR1 is SGHTA and CDR2 is FQGNSA in the germline V gene. The CDR3 DNA follows: TGTGCCAGCACCCGCGGGGGGGCATTACATTTTAACTATGGCTACACCTTC. Translation gives CASTRGGALHFNYGYTF.

The chain is built from TRBV6-4 and TRBJ2-3; D is unresolved. Germline CDR1 reads MRHNA; CDR2 reads SNTAGT. The length of the CDR3 is 13 residues. Between the trimmed V and J ends, which lost 4 bases and 0 bases, there was a span of 5 bases. CDR3 region: CASSGASTDTQYF. The CDR3 region has the DNA TGTGCCAGCAGTGGGGCTAGCACAGATACGCAGTATTTT.

V is TRBV7-8 and J is TRBJ2-7; 9 bases align to TRBD1. This CDR3 has 15 residues. V dropped 5 bases and J dropped 1; count of bases not matched to a gene: 6. Germline V lookup: CDR1 SGHVS, CDR2 FQNEAQ. The CDR3 DNA reads as TGTGCCAGCAGCCTACACAGGGGGCCTTCCTACGAGCAGTACTTC. Amino acids: CASSLHRGPSYEQYF.